The 22 T cell receptor beta chains below all came from one sample that was sequenced in a study of T cells in Graves' hyperthyroidism and ophthalmopathy. The investigators amplified TCR beta CDR3 regions from RNA transcripts. The study used the HTBI primer set for a first-round RT-PCR of the TCR CDR3. TCRdb itself ran the multiplex PCR reads through MiXCR, one entry per CDR3 protein. The data hold approximately 600,000 distinct CDR3 sequences, with over 12% observed a single time. The sample consisted of blood. These receptors were obtained from a young woman with Graves' ophthalmopathy.

This clonotype was detected a few times. CDR3 amino acids: CASSLRTGAGRNQPQHF. The CDR3 DNA reads TGTGCCAGCAGTCTGAGGACGGGGGCGGGACGCAATCAGCCCCAGCATTTT. The V and J genes are TRBV6-1 and TRBJ1-5, with D perhaps TRBD1 (6 bases). Looked up from germline, CDR1 is MNHNS and CDR2 is SASEGT. Trimming shortened V by 5 bases and J by 2 bases, and 19 bases separated the two germline ends. The CDR3 consists of 17 residues.

This clonotype appeared a few times. The rearrangement uses TRBV19 and TRBJ2-2; D remains unclear. V lost 1 base to trimming and J lost 4 bases, with 7 bases between them. The CDR3 has 14 residues. In germline, CDR1 is LNHDA, CDR2 SQIVND (reference sequence). In DNA form, the CDR3 reads TGTGCCAGTAGTATAGGGCTGTCCACCGGGGAGCTGTTTTTT. Residues: CASSIGLSTGELFF.

The table lists this clonotype with a few counts. J is TRBJ1-5 and V is TRBV5-1; TRBD1 might be the D (5 bases). This CDR3 has 15 amino acids. The V end lost 0 bases, the J end lost 1 base, and 8 bases lay between the germline ends. The germline CDR1 and CDR2 sequences are SGHRS and YFSETQ. CDR3 DNA: TGCGCCAGCAGCTTGGTCGGGGCAAGCAATCAGCCCCAGCATTTT. This translates into CASSLVGASNQPQHF.

This chain connects TRBV6-4 to TRBJ1-2; D gene unclear. This CDR3 comprises 13 residues. Germline loops: CDR1 MRHNA, CDR2 SNTAGT. V gave up 6 bases and J gave up 2 bases, with 10 bases separating them. The CDR3 here is CASRDTGNYGYTF. DNA for the CDR3: TGTGCCAGCAGAGACACGGGGAACTATGGCTACACCTTC.

This clonotype was observed a few times. The V and J genes are TRBV4-2 and TRBJ1-2, with 10 bases matching TRBD1. V dropped 7 bases and J dropped 3; count of bases not matched to a gene: 5. CDR3 length: 14 amino acids. CDR1 LGHNA and CDR2 YNFKEQ come from the germline V gene. CDR3 loop: CASTPGTGDYGYTF. The CDR3 bases are TGTGCCAGCACCCCGGGGACAGGGGACTATGGCTACACCTTC.

This clonotype has a handful of counts. The chain recombines TRBV6-1 with TRBJ1-2; D ambiguous. The germline gives CDR1 MNHNS, CDR2 SASEGT. Trimming left V 8 bases short and J 4 bases short, with 11 bases between. The CDR3 length is 12 residues. The CDR3 nucleotides are TGTGCCAGCTATCACGGGTTCTATGGCTACACCTTC. Translation: CASYHGFYGYTF.

This clonotype has just a few counts. The rearrangement uses TRBV9 and TRBJ2-5; 12 bases line up with TRBD1. Looked up from germline, CDR1 is SGDLS and CDR2 is YYNGEE. Germline trimming cut 2 bases from V and 5 bases from J; bases unmatched to any gene: 4. There are 15 residues in the CDR3. The chain's CDR3 is CASSVGTGGWETQYF. Here the CDR3 DNA reads TGTGCCAGCAGCGTGGGGACAGGGGGCTGGGAGACCCAGTACTTC.

This clonotype came up many times. V gene TRBV7-9 combines with J gene TRBJ1-1; D is possibly TRBD1 (6 bases). The CDR3 totals 15 residues. Trimming shortened V by 1 base and J by 5 bases, and 14 bases separated the two germline ends. Per germline, CDR1 SEHNR and CDR2 FQNEAQ (reference sequence). The CDR3 DNA reads as TGTGCCAGCAGCTTAGGTCGGGGGCACAGGACTGAAGCTTTCTTT. Amino acid sequence: CASSLGRGHRTEAFF.

The sample holds many counts of this clonotype. The rearrangement joins TRBV20-1 to TRBJ1-2, with D hard to call. The CDR3 is made up of 12 amino acids. Trimming took off 1 base at V and 6 bases at J, with 9 bases between the two ends. The germline V gene has CDR1 DFQATT and CDR2 SNEGSKA (reference sequence). The CDR3 loop reads CSARGFRNGYTF. The CDR3 bases are TGCAGTGCTAGAGGATTCCGGAATGGCTACACCTTC.

The chain links TRBV24-1 to TRBJ2-7, with D perhaps matching TRBD1 (6 bases). Germline lookup yields CDR1 KGHDR and CDR2 SFDVKD. The length of the CDR3 is 13 residues. Trimming cost V 4 bases and J 5 bases, with 11 bases left between them. Here the CDR3 DNA reads TGTGCCACCAGTGACCCTAACAGGGACGAGCAGTACTTC. This translates into CATSDPNRDEQYF.

The table lists this clonotype with a few counts. The J gene is TRBJ1-1, the V gene TRBV7-9; maybe TRBD1 (5 bases). Trimming left V 0 bases short and J 2 bases short, with 13 bases between. The length of the CDR3 is 16 residues. Looked up from germline, CDR1 is SEHNR and CDR2 is FQNEAQ (reference sequence). Written as DNA, the CDR3 is TGTGCCAGCAGCTTAGCTCCGGGACGGCTTAACACTGAAGCTTTCTTT. Protein sequence: CASSLAPGRLNTEAFF.

CDR3 sequence: CASSPQGASGGFYEQYF. The CDR3 DNA follows: TGCGCCAGCAGCCCTCAGGGGGCTAGCGGGGGTTTCTACGAGCAGTACTTC. The chain employs TRBV4-1 and TRBJ2-7; 10 bases agree with TRBD2. Germline values: CDR1 MGHRA, CDR2 YSYEKL. There are 17 residues in the CDR3. The J segment lost 3 bases and the V segment lost 4 bases, leaving 12 bases of the junction unmatched.

This clonotype was counted at least ten times. This rearrangement joins TRBV29-1 to TRBJ2-1, with no clear D. The CDR3 totals 15 residues. CDR1 is SQVTM and CDR2 is ANQGSEA in the germline V gene. V dropped 0 bases and J dropped 9 bases, with 18 bases sitting between them. The CDR3 nucleotides read TGCAGCGTTGAAGATCCAGGACGCCGTTCTGGTGAGCAGTTCTTC. This encodes CSVEDPGRRSGEQFF.

This clonotype was picked up a small number of times. The chain employs TRBV9 and TRBJ2-5, with TRBD2 identical over 7 bases. The germline gives CDR1 SGDLS, CDR2 YYNGEE. The CDR3 consists of 15 residues. V dropped 0 bases and J dropped 2; count of bases not matched to a gene: 4. Here the CDR3 reads CASSVGGGRQETQYF. In DNA, the CDR3 is TGTGCCAGCAGCGTAGGTGGCGGGAGACAAGAGACCCAGTACTTC.

V usage is TRBV5-5 and J usage is TRBJ2-1, with 14 nucleotides matching TRBD2. The V gene end was trimmed by 4 bases and the J gene end by 0 bases; junction bases not matched to a gene: 15. Looked up from germline, CDR1 is SGHKS and CDR2 is YYEKEE (reference sequence). This CDR3 has 21 residues. The CDR3 loop is CASSGWWGTSGSVSSYNEQFF. CDR3 sequence (DNA): TGTGCCAGCAGCGGGTGGTGGGGGACTAGCGGGAGTGTTAGCTCCTACAATGAGCAGTTCTTC.

The table lists this clonotype with a few counts. The chain combines TRBV30 with TRBJ2-7; the D is unclear. Germline lookup yields CDR1 GTSNPN and CDR2 SVGIG (reference sequence). V gave up 0 bases and J gave up 4 bases, with 7 bases separating them. The CDR3 spans 12 residues. The CDR3, as DNA: TGTGCCTGGAGTGTAAGCTGGTACGAGCAGTACTTC. It codes for CAWSVSWYEQYF.

This chain connects TRBV7-2 to TRBJ2-3; D might be TRBD2 (7 bases). V lost 2 bases and J lost 6, with 15 bases in between. The CDR3 sequence is 15 residues long. Germline CDR1 reads SGHTA; CDR2 reads FQGNSA. CDR3 sequence: CASSLLGGAKDTQYF. The CDR3 DNA is TGTGCCAGCAGCTTACTGGGGGGGGCAAAGGATACGCAGTATTTT.

A note on this clonotype: A much larger clone lies one base from this, so it may be a read error. The chain uses TRBV10-3 and TRBJ2-5; 7 bases map to TRBD2. CDR1 ENHRY and CDR2 SYGVKD come from the germline V gene. The CDR3 sequence is 14 residues long. Trimming took 0 bases from V and 7 from J; bases not matched to a gene: 5. The CDR3 nucleotides read TGTGCCATCAGTGAGTCGGGACTAAGCGGGACCCAGTACTTC. Protein sequence: CAISESGLSGTQYF.

The J gene is TRBJ2-5, the V gene TRBV19; D may be TRBD2 (6 bases). Germline values: CDR1 LNHDA, CDR2 SQIVND (reference sequence). This CDR3 has 15 amino acids. Between the trimmed V and J ends, which lost 2 bases and 1 base, there was a span of 11 bases. CDR3 in amino acids: CASSILSGFQETQYF. The CDR3 coding sequence is TGTGCCAGTAGTATACTCAGCGGGTTCCAAGAGACCCAGTACTTC.

This clonotype was detected many times. The gene calls are TRBV7-9 and TRBJ2-5, with D hard to call. The CDR3 spans 16 residues. Trimming shortened V by 7 bases and J by 1 base, and 19 bases separated the two germline ends. The germline CDR1 and CDR2 sequences are SEHNR and FQNEAQ (reference sequence). CDR3 DNA sequence: TGTGCCAGCACCGAGGACGGCAGGCTATCCCAAGAGACCCAGTACTTC. Translation: CASTEDGRLSQETQYF.

This clonotype was observed at least ten times. The chain recombines TRBV10-3 with TRBJ2-1; 7 nucleotides line up with TRBD2. This CDR3 is 17 amino acids long. Trimming removed 6 bases from V and 6 bases from J; junction bases left unmatched: 17. The germline gives CDR1 ENHRY, CDR2 SYGVKD. The DNA of the CDR3 is TGTGCCATCAGCCCTGAGGCGGGAGCACCCCGCCTCAATGAGCAGTTCTTC. Its translation: CAISPEAGAPRLNEQFF.

This chain connects TRBV4-1 to TRBJ1-1; D perhaps matches TRBD1 (6 bases). The germline gives CDR1 MGHRA, CDR2 YSYEKL. Trimming stripped 2 bases from V and 4 bases from J, with 14 bases between. The CDR3 spans 15 residues. The CDR3 nucleotides read TGCGCCAGCAGCCAACCGACAGGTCGGGGCACTGAAGCTTTCTTT. It yields the protein CASSQPTGRGTEAFF.